The rows below give T cell receptor beta chains drawn from one sample of a study of blood T cell repertoires in COVID-19. The table came from immunoSEQ multiplex PCR; TCRdb's copy has only in-frame clones and leaves some out. The sample holds 270,000 or so clones, 89% seen once. Source material: peripheral blood. These TCRs come from a woman in her forties who had recovered from COVID-19. The CDR3 runs from the conserved cysteine through the conserved F or W. D genes are given only for firm matches. The listing skips clone size in some rows; elsewhere it reads once, few, many or a size class.

>TRBD1|TRBJ2-5|NA|TRBV6-5|15
CASSLNRGLGETQYF
TGTGCCAGCAGTCTAAACAGGGGGCTTGGAGAGACCCAGTACTTC
>NA|TRBJ1-5|NA|TRBV7-9|14
CASSFQGSNQPQHF
TGTGCCAGCAGCTTTCAGGGTTCCAATCAGCCCCAGCATTTT
>TRBD1|TRBJ1-6|NA|TRBV28|17
CASSLSLGQGAISPLHF
TGTGCCAGCAGTTTATCTCTGGGACAGGGGGCGATTTCACCCCTCCACTTT
>NA|TRBJ1-1|NA|TRBV9|13
CASSPGVNTEAFF
TGTGCCAGCAGCCCCGGGGTGAACACTGAAGCTTTCTTT
>TRBD1|TRBJ2-7|NA|TRBV30|14
CATGATGGIYEQYF
TGTGCCACCGGAGCGACAGGGGGCATCTACGAGCAGTACTTC
>TRBD2|TRBJ2-1|NA|TRBV5-5|17
CASSPGLAGATYNEQFF
TGTGCCAGCAGCCCGGGACTAGCGGGGGCCACTTACAATGAGCAGTTCTTC
>NA|TRBJ2-3|NA|TRBV9|14
CASSAAGGTDTQYF
TGTGCCAGCAGCGCCGCAGGGGGCACAGATACGCAGTATTTT
>TRBD2|TRBJ2-3|NA|TRBV20-1|15
CSASFLAGFTDTQYF
TGCAGTGCTAGTTTCCTAGCGGGATTCACAGATACGCAGTATTTT
>TRBD2|TRBJ2-7|NA|TRBV3-1/TRBV3-2|15
CASSLAGLAGYEQYF
TGTGCCAGCAGCCTAGCTGGCCTAGCGGGCTACGAGCAGTACTTC
>TRBD2|TRBJ2-2|NA|TRBV7-2|16
CASSLSGSANTGELFF
TGTGCCAGCAGCTTAAGCGGGAGCGCGAACACCGGGGAGCTGTTTTTT
>TRBD2|TRBJ2-1|few|TRBV11-2|16
CASSLVLAGGWNEQFF
TGTGCCAGCAGCTTAGTTCTAGCGGGGGGTTGGAATGAGCAGTTCTTC
>TRBD2|TRBJ2-7|NA|TRBV10-1|14
CASSSGLAAYEQYF
TGCGCCAGCAGTTCTGGACTAGCCGCCTACGAGCAGTACTTC
>NA|TRBJ2-5|once|TRBV5-4|13
CASSLRLEETQYF
TGTGCCAGCAGCTTGAGGCTAGAAGAGACCCAGTACTTC
>TRBD1|TRBJ2-5|NA|TRBV19|15
CASRYGQGDFQTQYF
TGTGCCAGTAGATACGGACAGGGGGACTTCCAGACCCAGTACTTC
>TRBD1|TRBJ2-5|once|TRBV5-1|14
CASRPGQAQETQYF
TGCGCCAGCAGACCAGGACAGGCCCAAGAGACCCAGTACTTC
>NA|TRBJ1-6|NA|TRBV29-1|13
CSVEDGVNSPLHF
TGCAGCGTTGAAGACGGGGTGAACTCACCCCTCCACTTT
>NA|TRBJ2-5|NA|TRBV10-3|12
CAIAARSETQYF
TGTGCCATCGCGGCGAGGTCCGAGACCCAGTACTTC
>TRBD1|TRBJ1-2|NA|TRBV30|12
CAWIPRPAGGKF
TGTGCCTGGATTCCTCGACCGGCAGGGGGCAAATTC
>TRBD1|TRBJ1-4|NA|TRBV28|13
CASRWTGGEKLFF
TGTGCCAGCAGATGGACAGGGGGAGAAAAACTGTTTTTT
>NA|TRBJ1-1|once|TRBV4-1|14
CATSLTGIDTEAFF
TGCGCCACATCACTGACAGGTATAGACACTGAAGCTTTCTTT
>NA|TRBJ2-7|NA|TRBV5-1|15
CASSLGQGGSYEQYF
TGCGCCAGCAGCTTGGGCCAGGGGGGCTCCTACGAGCAGTACTTC
>NA|TRBJ1-6|NA|TRBV6-5|15
CASSNLPGGNSPLHF
TGTGCCAGCAGTAACCTGCCCGGGGGAAATTCACCCCTCCACTTT
>TRBD2|TRBJ2-5|once|TRBV18|16
CASSPLPSGNQETQYF
TGTGCCAGCTCACCCCTTCCTAGCGGGAACCAAGAGACCCAGTACTTC
>NA|TRBJ2-1|NA|TRBV5-6|15
CASSLWGSGYNEQFF
TGTGCCAGCAGCTTGTGGGGTAGCGGCTACAATGAGCAGTTCTTC
>NA|TRBJ1-4|NA|TRBV5-1|12
CASSGDNEKLFF
TGCGCCAGCTCGGGGGACAATGAAAAACTGTTTTTT
>NA|TRBJ1-5|NA|TRBV30|14
CAWSVGRVNQPQHF
TGTGCCTGGAGTGTGGGGAGGGTAAATCAGCCCCAGCATTTT
>NA|TRBJ2-5|NA|TRBV23-1|15
CASSQSGQNQETQYF
TGCGCCAGCAGTCAATCGGGGCAGAACCAAGAGACCCAGTACTTC
>NA|TRBJ1-1|few|TRBV19|15
CASSIGANRNTEAFF
TGTGCCAGTAGTATAGGGGCGAACCGGAACACTGAAGCTTTCTTT
>NA|TRBJ2-1|NA|TRBV18|13
CASSPGRYNEQFF
TGTGCCAGCTCACCGGGCAGGTACAATGAGCAGTTCTTC
>NA|TRBJ1-4|NA|TRBV30|11
CAWSGGEKLFF
TGTGCCTGGAGTGGAGGGGAAAAACTGTTTTTT
>NA|TRBJ2-3|once|TRBV7-6|14
CASSFGEGTDTQYF
TGTGCCAGCAGCTTCGGGGAGGGCACAGATACGCAGTATTTT
>NA|TRBJ1-5|NA|TRBV19|14
CASRTGYSNQPQHF
TGTGCCAGTAGGACAGGATATAGCAATCAGCCCCAGCATTTT
>NA|TRBJ1-6|NA|TRBV2|12
CASRGDYSPLHF
TGTGCCAGCCGTGGGGACTATTCACCCCTCCACTTT
>TRBD1|TRBJ2-5|NA|TRBV2|14
CASSVETGGETQYF
TGTGCCAGCAGTGTCGAGACAGGGGGCGAGACCCAGTACTTC
>TRBD2|TRBJ2-7|NA|TRBV3-1/TRBV3-2|14
CASSQSGGGYEQYF
TGTGCCAGCAGCCAATCGGGGGGAGGCTACGAGCAGTACTTC
>NA|TRBJ2-7|NA|TRBV7-9|17
CASSLPRVGHQGSEQYF
TGTGCCAGCAGCCTCCCTCGGGTGGGACACCAGGGGAGCGAGCAGTACTTC